The present entry profiles one TCR beta chain with its context. This entry belongs to a study of blood T cell repertoires in COVID-19. Looking at the study overall: Donors in the United States, Italy and Spain gave samples during acute or convalescent COVID-19.

Across 20 to 25 US areas, participants ranged in age from about 18 to 90 years. In assigning cohorts, the study relied on participant-reported clinical history. The CDR3 spans 14 residues. Germline V lookup: CDR1 SGHTA, CDR2 FQGNSA. Between the trimmed V and J ends, which lost 6 bases and 1 base, there was a span of 11 bases. Authors' methods: Reference gene primer amplification yielded estimated nucleated cell counts. Assay: immunoSEQ multiplex PCR; the TCRdb copy retains only in-frame clones and omits some. D and trimming come from the DNA, and the V and J calls and clone size come from that table. The table lists about 210,000 clones, 85% of them singletons, with roughly a sixth in the top ten.

The chain has TRBV7-2 and TRBJ2-3; D is possibly TRBD2 (6 bases). This receptor was identified in a man aged 35 to 55 who had recovered from COVID-19. Sequencing was done on a sample of PBMCs or T cells enriched from blood (not recorded which). CDR3 coding DNA: TGTGCCAGCAGTAGTGGAGGGGGCACAGATACGCAGTATTTT. This translates into CASSSGGGTDTQYF.